The next 7 T cell receptor beta chains were all read from a single sample in a study of OX40 agonist ivuxolimab in advanced cancers. Here immunoSEQ multiplex PCR was the method, and the copy in TCRdb shows in-frame clones only, minus some. Of almost 85,000 clones listed, 89% are singletons. This specimen was CD4+ or CD8+ T cells sorted from blood, taken in a trial of the OX40 agonist ivuxolimab. Source of these receptors: an adult with an advanced solid tumor such as melanoma, head and neck, liver or kidney cancer.

The CDR3 region is CASSLDWASSEQFF. In DNA form, the CDR3 reads TGCGCCAGCAGCTTGGACTGGGCCTCCAGTGAGCAGTTCTTC. This chain links TRBV5-1 with TRBJ2-1; D is unclear. The CDR3 covers 14 residues. V was trimmed by 0 bases and J by 9 bases, leaving 13 bases between them. The germline V gene encodes CDR1 SGHRS and CDR2 YFSETQ.

The V and J genes are TRBV7-2 and TRBJ2-2; 8 bases map to TRBD1. After removal of 5 bases from V and 6 bases from J, the junction contained 8 bases not matched to a gene. Germline V CDR1 and CDR2: SGHTA, FQGNSA. The CDR3 totals 15 residues. CDR3 region: CASSGQGAVAGELFF. The DNA of the CDR3 is TGTGCCAGCAGCGGACAGGGAGCTGTGGCCGGGGAGCTGTTTTTT.

The V call is TRBV7-6, the J call TRBJ2-5; D may be TRBD2 (6 bases). Trimming left V 5 bases short and J 0 bases short, with 10 bases between. The CDR3 loop spans 14 amino acids. Germline V CDR1 and CDR2: SGHVS, FNYEAQ. CDR3 bases: TGTGCCAGCAGCCCCCGGGGGTACCAAGAGACCCAGTACTTC. Its translation: CASSPRGYQETQYF.

The chain employs TRBV5-1 and TRBJ2-1; D gene ambiguous. Trimming took 4 bases from V and 0 from J, leaving 11 bases between them. This CDR3 is 15 amino acids long. Per germline, CDR1 SGHRS and CDR2 YFSETQ. DNA of the CDR3: TGCGCCAGCAGCGTGAGCAGCAGCTCCTACAATGAGCAGTTCTTC. This encodes CASSVSSSSYNEQFF.

The gene calls are TRBV6-5 and TRBJ2-2; perhaps TRBD2 as D (6 bases). Germline CDR1 reads MNHEY; CDR2 reads SVGAGI. This CDR3 is 16 amino acids long. Trimming pared 0 bases from V and 0 bases from J, leaving 8 bases between. The CDR3 sequence: CASSYSSGANTGELFF. The CDR3 coding sequence is TGTGCCAGCAGTTACTCGTCGGGGGCGAACACCGGGGAGCTGTTTTTT.

J is TRBJ2-1 and V is TRBV7-2; either TRBD1 or TRBD2 may fit D (6 bases each). Trimming left V 5 bases short and J 6 bases short, with 17 bases between. Per the germline V gene, CDR1 is SGHTA and CDR2 is FQGNSA. CDR3 length equals 15 residues. CDR3 amino acids: CASSEGDGSANEQFF. In DNA, the CDR3 is TGTGCCAGCAGCGAGGGGGACGGGAGCGCCAATGAGCAGTTCTTC. Filled out from reference TRBV7-2 and TRBJ2-1, the complete variable domain reads GAGVSQSPSNKVTEKGKDVELRCDPISGHTALYWYRQSLGQGLEFLIYFQGNSAPDKSGLPSDRFSAERTGGSVSTLTIQRTQQEDSAVYLCASSEGDGSANEQFFGPGTRLTVL.

This chain joins TRBV5-1 and TRBJ2-7; possible D gene TRBD2, 5 bases. The CDR3 sequence is 14 residues long. The germline gives CDR1 SGHRS, CDR2 YFSETQ. V lost 4 bases to trimming and J lost 2 bases, with 13 bases between them. In DNA form, the CDR3 reads TGCGCCAGCAGCGCGGGTTATCCCCCCTACGAGCAGTACTTC. Translated: CASSAGYPPYEQYF.